This passage covers 17 T cell receptor beta chains from one sample sequenced in a study of beta chain features in type 1 diabetes. TCRB transcripts that were expressed got sequenced, as all of the isolated RNA had been reverse transcribed. TCRdb's table, derived via immunoSEQ multiplex PCR, lists solely in-frame clones and lacks some. The sample contains a few hundred thousand clones, about 15% of which appear only once. Study-level results: Moderate yet significant TCRB CDR3 shortening was seen in Type 1 diabetes patients in all four CD4+ subsets.

For these receptors, no antigen is known. The sample comprised naive CD4+ T cells from blood. Receptors originate from a man aged 30-40 years with type 1 diabetes.

J is TRBJ2-5 and V is TRBV9; D may be TRBD2 (5 bases). Per the germline V gene, CDR1 is SGDLS and CDR2 is YYNGEE. V was trimmed by 3 bases and J by 1 base, leaving 7 bases between them. The CDR3 sequence is 13 residues long. The CDR3 loop reads CASSATTQETQYF. As DNA, the CDR3 is TGTGCCAGCAGCGCGACTACCCAAGAGACCCAGTACTTC.

The chain combines TRBV5-4 with TRBJ2-3, with 12 bases fitting TRBD2. The V and J ends lost 0 bases and 0 bases, in that order; junction bases with no gene match: 2. The CDR3 is 17 residues long. The V gene's germline CDR1 is SGHNT and CDR2 YYREEE (reference sequence). CDR3 residues: CASSLGTSGTSTDTQYF. CDR3 nucleotide sequence: TGTGCCAGCAGCTTGGGGACTAGCGGGACTAGCACAGATACGCAGTATTTT.

The CDR3 sequence: CAWSRPRQGSNQPQHF. CDR3 coding DNA: TGTGCCTGGAGCCGACCTCGACAGGGGAGCAATCAGCCCCAGCATTTT. V gene TRBV30 combines with J gene TRBJ1-5; 8 bases are a match to TRBD1. The V segment lost 3 bases and the J segment 1 base; nucleotides outside the gene matches: 8. The germline CDR1 and CDR2 sequences are GTSNPN and SVGIG (reference sequence). The CDR3 loop spans 16 amino acids.

The chain recombines TRBV2 with TRBJ1-6, with TRBD1 as a possible D gene (5 bases). The CDR3 is 14 amino acids. Germline V CDR1 and CDR2: SNHLY, FYNNEI. The V end lost 6 bases, the J end lost 7 bases, and 13 bases lay between the germline ends. The CDR3 protein is CASSFTGPNSPLHF. The CDR3 nucleotides read TGTGCCAGCAGCTTCACAGGCCCCAATTCACCCCTCCACTTT. Combining the CDR3 with reference TRBV2 and TRBJ1-6 gives the whole variable domain EPEVTQTPSHQVTQMGQEVILRCVPISNHLYFYWYRQILGQKVEFLVSFYNNEISEKSEIFDDQFSVERPDGSNFTLKIRSTKLEDSAMYFCASSFTGPNSPLHFGNGTRLTVT.

This clone has just a few counts. Different DNA sequences within this sample yield the same CDR3. The J gene is TRBJ1-6, the V gene TRBV2; D gene uncertain. The CDR3 covers 11 residues. The germline gives CDR1 SNHLY, CDR2 FYNNEI. V was cut by 6 bases and J by 6 bases, with 3 bases left in between. The CDR3 nucleotides read TGTGCCAGCAGCGGTAATTCACCCCTCCACTTT. This encodes CASSGNSPLHF.

This clone turned up a few times. The sample carries other DNA sequences with the same CDR3. The rearrangement joins TRBV19 to TRBJ1-5, with 8 bases lining up with TRBD1. The CDR3 is 14 amino acids. The V gene end was trimmed by 5 bases and the J gene end by 2 bases; junction bases not matched to a gene: 2. From germline, CDR1 is LNHDA and CDR2 SQIVND (reference sequence). CDR3 region: CASSGQGGNQPQHF. CDR3 nucleotide sequence: TGTGCCAGTAGTGGACAGGGCGGCAATCAGCCCCAGCATTTT.

In this sample, this clone turned up a few times. J is TRBJ1-1 and V is TRBV6-1; D gene uncertain. The V gene lost 8 bases and the J gene lost 5 bases, with 18 bases spanning the gap. Germline loops: CDR1 MNHNS, CDR2 SASEGT. This CDR3 contains 14 residues. This CDR3 is CASPTGQAGTEAFF. CDR3 sequence (DNA): TGTGCCAGCCCCACCGGCCAGGCGGGGACTGAAGCTTTCTTT.

This sequence joins TRBV5-1 and TRBJ2-2; 7 bases fit TRBD1. Trimming at V came to 0 bases and at J to 2 bases, leaving 4 bases not matched to a gene. CDR1 is SGHRS, CDR2 YFSETQ, per germline. The CDR3 is made up of 16 amino acids. The DNA for the CDR3 is TGCGCCAGCAGCTTGGTGGACAGGCCTAACACCGGGGAGCTGTTTTTT. This gives the protein CASSLVDRPNTGELFF.

This clone was found a few times. The rearrangement uses TRBV27 and TRBJ2-5, with TRBD2 identical over 7 bases. Germline V gene lookup returns CDR1 MNHEY and CDR2 SMNVEV (reference sequence). Germline trimming cut 6 bases from V and 5 bases from J; bases unmatched to any gene: 12. CDR3 length: 15 residues. CDR3 DNA sequence: TGTGCCAGCAGCCCCCAGCGGGGAGAGAGGGAGACCCAGTACTTC. This codes for CASSPQRGERETQYF.

The V call is TRBV2, the J call TRBJ2-7; TRBD2 is a possible D gene (6 bases). Looked up from germline, CDR1 is SNHLY and CDR2 is FYNNEI. The CDR3 spans 12 residues. The CDR3 spells CARGAGPHEQYF. The CDR3 DNA reads TGTGCTCGCGGGGCAGGTCCCCACGAGCAGTACTTC.

The chain uses TRBV15 and TRBJ2-7; perhaps TRBD1 as D (6 bases). The V and J ends lost 3 bases and 4 bases respectively, with 10 bases between them. This CDR3 has 13 residues. The germline CDR1 and CDR2 sequences are LNHNV and YYDKDF (reference sequence). Here the CDR3 reads CATSRSGQYEQYF. The DNA for the CDR3 is TGTGCCACCAGCAGGTCCGGACAGTACGAGCAGTACTTC. Looking up the rest from reference TRBV15 and TRBJ2-7 gives the full variable domain: DAMVIQNPRYQVTQFGKPVTLSCSQTLNHNVMYWYQQKSSQAPKLLFHYYDKDFNNEADTPDNFQSRRPNTSFCFLDIRSPGLGDTAMYLCATSRSGQYEQYFGPGTRLTVT.

The sample holds a few counts of this clone. This sequence joins TRBV5-1 and TRBJ2-1; a possible D gene is TRBD2 (5 bases). V was shortened by 4 bases and J by 8 bases, with 22 bases between the two germline ends. In germline, CDR1 is SGHRS, CDR2 YFSETQ. CDR3 length: 16 residues. In DNA, the CDR3 is TGCGCCAGCAGCCCGGACCCCTCTAGCTCTAACGATGAGCAGTTCTTC. The encoded protein is CASSPDPSSSNDEQFF.

V and J are TRBV5-1 and TRBJ2-1; 7 bases map to TRBD2. With 0 bases clipped from V and 8 bases from J, the junction kept 8 bases outside the gene matches. CDR1 and CDR2 from the germline V gene are SGHRS and YFSETQ. CDR3 length: 15 amino acids. The CDR3 spells CASSLDGGSGDEQFF. CDR3 nucleotides: TGCGCCAGCAGCTTGGACGGCGGGAGTGGGGATGAGCAGTTCTTC.

This clone was counted only a few times. Other DNA sequences within the sample encode an identical CDR3. This chain links TRBV30 with TRBJ2-7; D remains unclear. The CDR3 has 12 amino acids. Trimming removed 5 bases at V and 2 bases at J, with 10 bases between. Germline assignment: CDR1 GTSNPN and CDR2 SVGIG (reference sequence). The CDR3 protein is CAWSGGPYEQYF. The CDR3 DNA is TGTGCCTGGTCTGGCGGCCCCTACGAGCAGTACTTC.

J is TRBJ2-1 and V is TRBV19; 8 nucleotides align to TRBD1. The CDR3 loop spans 16 amino acids. Germline V gene data show CDR1 as LNHDA and CDR2 as SQIVND (reference sequence). Losses at the gene ends were 4 bases for V and 4 bases for J; bases not matched to a gene: 9. The CDR3 DNA reads TGTGCCAGTAGTACCCCCCGGACAGGGAGTTACAATGAGCAGTTCTTC. It codes for CASSTPRTGSYNEQFF. Based on the CDR3 plus reference TRBV19 and TRBJ2-1, the full variable domain is DGGITQSPKYLFRKEGQNVTLSCEQNLNHDAMYWYRQDPGQGLRLIYYSQIVNDFQKGDIAEGYSVSREKKESFPLTVTSAQKNPTAFYLCASSTPRTGSYNEQFFGPGTRLTVL.

This chain uses TRBV2 with TRBJ1-2; D uncertain. The V end lost 4 bases, the J end lost 6 bases, and 12 bases lay between the germline ends. There are 13 residues in the CDR3. Germline V gene data show CDR1 as SNHLY and CDR2 as FYNNEI. The CDR3, as DNA: TGTGCCAGCAGTGGGACCGTCGGGGATGGCTACACCTTC. Its protein product is CASSGTVGDGYTF.

V and J are TRBV5-1 and TRBJ1-6; D might be TRBD1 (6 bases). In germline, CDR1 is SGHRS, CDR2 YFSETQ. Trimming left V 5 bases short and J 5 bases short, with 11 bases between. The length of the CDR3 is 14 residues. CDR3 in DNA: TGCGCCAGCAGGGGGACATCTGATAATTCACCCCTCCACTTT. This translates into CASRGTSDNSPLHF.